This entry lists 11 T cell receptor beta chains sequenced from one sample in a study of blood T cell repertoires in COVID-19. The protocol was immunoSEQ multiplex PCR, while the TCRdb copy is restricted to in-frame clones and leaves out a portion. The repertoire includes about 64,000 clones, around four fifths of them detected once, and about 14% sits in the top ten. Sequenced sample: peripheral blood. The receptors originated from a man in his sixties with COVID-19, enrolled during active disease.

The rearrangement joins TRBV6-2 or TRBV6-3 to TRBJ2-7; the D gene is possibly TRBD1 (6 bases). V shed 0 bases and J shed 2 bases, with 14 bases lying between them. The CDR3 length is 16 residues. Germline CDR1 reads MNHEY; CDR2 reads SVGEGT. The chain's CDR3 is CASSYSIGQGTYEQYF. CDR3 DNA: TGTGCCAGCAGTTACTCGATAGGGCAGGGGACCTACGAGCAGTACTTC.

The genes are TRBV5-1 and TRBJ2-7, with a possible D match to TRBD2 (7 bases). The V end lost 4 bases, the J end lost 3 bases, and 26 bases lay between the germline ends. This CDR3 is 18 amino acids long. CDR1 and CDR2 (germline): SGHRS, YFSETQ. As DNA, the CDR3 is TGCGCCAGCAGCCCAACGTGGAGGGGGGGGCGGAAGAACTACGAGCAGTACTTC. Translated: CASSPTWRGGRKNYEQYF.

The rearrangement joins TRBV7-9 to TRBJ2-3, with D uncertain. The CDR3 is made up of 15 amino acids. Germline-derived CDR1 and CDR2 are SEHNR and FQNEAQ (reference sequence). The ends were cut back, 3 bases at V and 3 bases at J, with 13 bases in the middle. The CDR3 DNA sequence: TGTGCCAGCAGCTTTGCCTCAGGTTGGACAGATACGCAGTATTTT. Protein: CASSFASGWTDTQYF.

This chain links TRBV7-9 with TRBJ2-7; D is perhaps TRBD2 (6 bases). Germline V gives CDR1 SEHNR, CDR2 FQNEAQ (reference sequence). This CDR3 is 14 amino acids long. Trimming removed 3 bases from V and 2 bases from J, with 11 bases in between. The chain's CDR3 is CASSFQGGAYEQYF. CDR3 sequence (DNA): TGTGCCAGCAGCTTCCAGGGAGGCGCCTACGAGCAGTACTTC.

The CDR3 region is CAWSGTVTYNEQFF. For the CDR3, the DNA is TGTGCCTGGAGTGGGACAGTCACCTACAATGAGCAGTTCTTC. The chain uses TRBV30 and TRBJ2-1, with D possibly being TRBD1 (6 bases). This CDR3 comprises 14 residues. V lost 1 base, J lost 2 bases, and 9 bases lay in between. Looked up from germline, CDR1 is GTSNPN and CDR2 is SVGIG (reference sequence).

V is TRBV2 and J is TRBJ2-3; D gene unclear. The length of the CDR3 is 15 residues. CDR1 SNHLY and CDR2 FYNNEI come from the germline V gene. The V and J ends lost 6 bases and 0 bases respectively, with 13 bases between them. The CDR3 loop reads CASSQRQTSTDTQYF. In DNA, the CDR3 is TGTGCCAGCAGCCAAAGACAAACTAGCACAGATACGCAGTATTTT.

Here the CDR3 reads CASSAGTSGTYEQYF. The DNA of the CDR3 is TGCGCCAGCAGCGCCGGGACTAGCGGGACCTACGAGCAGTACTTC. The chain links TRBV5-1 to TRBJ2-7, with 13 bases identical to TRBD2. With V trimmed by 4 bases and J by 2 bases, 3 bases remained unmatched. The V gene's germline CDR1 is SGHRS and CDR2 YFSETQ. There are 15 residues in the CDR3.

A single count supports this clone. The CDR3 here is CASSLTGQVIHEQYF. The CDR3 DNA is TGTGCCAGCAGCTTAACGGGACAGGTAATCCACGAGCAGTACTTC. This sequence joins TRBV7-3 and TRBJ2-7, with 8 nucleotides matching TRBD1. V shed 0 bases, J shed 5 bases, and the junction held 6 bases outside the gene matches. Germline CDR1 reads SGHTA; CDR2 reads FQGTGA. This CDR3 has 15 amino acids.

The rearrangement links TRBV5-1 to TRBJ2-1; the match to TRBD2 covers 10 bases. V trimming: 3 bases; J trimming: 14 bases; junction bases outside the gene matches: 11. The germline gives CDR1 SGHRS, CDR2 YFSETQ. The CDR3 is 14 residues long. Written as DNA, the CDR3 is TGCGCCAGCAGCTCCCGGCTAGCGGGGGTCGGAGAGTTCTTC. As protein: CASSSRLAGVGEFF. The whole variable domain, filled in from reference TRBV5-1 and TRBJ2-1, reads KAGVTQTPRYLIKTRGQQVTLSCSPISGHRSVSWYQQTPGQGLQFLFEYFSETQRNKGNFPGRFSGRQFSNSRSEMNVSTLELGDSALYLCASSSRLAGVGEFFGPGTRLTVL.

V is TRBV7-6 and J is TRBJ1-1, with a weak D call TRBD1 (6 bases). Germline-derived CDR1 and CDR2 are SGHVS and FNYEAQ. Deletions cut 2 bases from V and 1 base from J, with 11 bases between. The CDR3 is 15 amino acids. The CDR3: CASSLFGGGNTEAFF. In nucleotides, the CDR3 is TGTGCCAGCAGCTTATTTGGGGGCGGGAACACTGAAGCTTTCTTT.

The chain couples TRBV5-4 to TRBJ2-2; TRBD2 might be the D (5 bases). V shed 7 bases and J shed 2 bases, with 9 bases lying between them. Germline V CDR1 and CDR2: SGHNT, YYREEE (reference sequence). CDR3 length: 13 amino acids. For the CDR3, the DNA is TGTGCCAGCGGACGGGGAAACACCGGGGAGCTGTTTTTT. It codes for CASGRGNTGELFF. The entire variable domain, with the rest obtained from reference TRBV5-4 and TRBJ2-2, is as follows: ETGVTQSPTHLIKTRGQQVTLRCSSQSGHNTVSWYQQALGQGPQFIFQYYREEENGRGNFPPRFSGLQFPNYSSELNVNALELDDSALYLCASGRGNTGELFFGEGSRLTVL.